Each of the 22 T cell receptor beta chains below was sequenced from the same sample in a study of blood T cell repertoires in COVID-19. Profiled with immunoSEQ multiplex PCR; TCRdb holds only in-frame clones, not every one. The repertoire holds some 170,000 clones, with 80% to 85% as singletons. Sequenced sample: peripheral blood. The receptors here all came from a woman in her thirties or forties with COVID-19, enrolled during active disease.

This chain connects TRBV28 to TRBJ2-7; 7 bases map to TRBD2. The CDR3 runs 14 residues. The germline gives CDR1 MDHEN, CDR2 SYDVKM. Germline trimming cut 3 bases from V and 0 bases from J; bases unmatched to any gene: 2. CDR3 sequence: CASSFGGSSYEQYF. In DNA, the CDR3 is TGTGCCAGCAGTTTCGGCGGGAGCTCCTACGAGCAGTACTTC.

This chain uses TRBV5-6 with TRBJ1-4, with D perhaps TRBD1 (5 bases). The V gene lost 5 bases and the J gene lost 8 bases, with 16 bases spanning the gap. Germline V gives CDR1 SGHDT, CDR2 YYEEEE. The CDR3 is 14 residues long. CDR3 sequence: CASSPPRGTEKLFF. CDR3 DNA: TGTGCCAGCAGTCCCCCGCGGGGGACGGAAAAACTGTTTTTT. Drawing the rest from reference TRBV5-6 and TRBJ1-4, the complete variable domain is DAGVTQSPTHLIKTRGQQVTLRCSPKSGHDTVSWYQQALGQGPQFIFQYYEEEERQRGNFPDRFSGHQFPNYSSELNVNALLLGDSALYLCASSPPRGTEKLFFGSGTQLSVL.

In regard to this clone: The sample carries other DNA sequences with the same CDR3. The chain uses TRBV19 and TRBJ1-1; possible D gene TRBD1, 6 bases. This CDR3 region has 11 residues. The V gene's germline CDR1 is LNHDA and CDR2 SQIVND (reference sequence). Trimming took off 5 bases at V and 8 bases at J, with 9 bases between the two ends. The CDR3 loop is CASSPGQEAFF. The DNA of the CDR3 is TGTGCCAGTAGTCCGGGACAAGAAGCTTTCTTT.

The rearrangement joins TRBV4-1 to TRBJ2-1; D is possibly TRBD2 (7 bases). CDR1 MGHRA and CDR2 YSYEKL come from the germline V gene. The CDR3 contains 17 residues. V lost 1 base and J lost 0, with 13 bases in between. The CDR3 sequence: CASSQVGGGDSYNEQFF. In DNA form, the CDR3 reads TGCGCCAGCAGCCAAGTGGGAGGGGGTGACTCCTACAATGAGCAGTTCTTC.

This rearrangement joins TRBV19 to TRBJ1-2; D not resolved. CDR1 and CDR2 (germline): LNHDA, SQIVND (reference sequence). V was pared by 4 bases and J by 0 bases, with 15 bases between. CDR3 length equals 16 residues. The CDR3 is CASSTFNRETNYGYTF. CDR3 in DNA: TGTGCCAGTAGTACCTTCAATCGGGAGACTAACTATGGCTACACCTTC.

The rearrangement links TRBV7-9 to TRBJ1-4; 11 bases align to TRBD1. Germline assignment: CDR1 SEHNR and CDR2 FQNEAQ (reference sequence). CDR3 length: 18 amino acids. Trimming at V came to 2 bases and at J to 8 bases, leaving 13 bases not matched to a gene. CDR3 sequence (DNA): TGTGCCAGCAGCTTAACGCCCGGGACAGGGGGATCGAGGGAAAAACTGTTTTTT. Its translation is CASSLTPGTGGSREKLFF.

This chain uses TRBV20-1 with TRBJ1-6; 9 bases align to TRBD1. CDR1 and CDR2 from the germline V gene are DFQATT and SNEGSKA (reference sequence). V lost 3 bases and J lost 6; bases outside the gene matches: 3. The CDR3 has 14 residues. CDR3 region: CSASRGQGNSPLHF. The CDR3 DNA follows: TGCAGTGCTAGTCGGGGACAGGGTAATTCACCCCTCCACTTT.

The chain is built from TRBV5-4 and TRBJ2-7, with 7 bases matching TRBD2. Losses at the gene ends were 3 bases for V and 3 bases for J; bases not matched to a gene: 9. The CDR3 spans 15 residues. Per the germline V gene, CDR1 is SGHNT and CDR2 is YYREEE (reference sequence). The CDR3 reads CASSSLAEGFYEQYF. The CDR3 DNA reads as TGTGCCAGCAGCTCGCTAGCGGAAGGTTTCTACGAGCAGTACTTC.

The rearrangement uses TRBV5-4 and TRBJ1-6, with 10 bases lining up with TRBD1. Trimming at V came to 6 bases and at J to 8 bases, leaving 5 bases not matched to a gene. The CDR3 sequence is 14 residues long. Germline V lookup: CDR1 SGHNT, CDR2 YYREEE (reference sequence). The CDR3 region has the DNA TGTGCCAGCACCAGACAGGGGGCTGATTCACCCCTCCACTTT. It yields the protein CASTRQGADSPLHF. Together with reference TRBV5-4 and TRBJ1-6, the CDR3 gives the full variable domain: ETGVTQSPTHLIKTRGQQVTLRCSSQSGHNTVSWYQQALGQGPQFIFQYYREEENGRGNFPPRFSGLQFPNYSSELNVNALELDDSALYLCASTRQGADSPLHFGNGTRLTVT.

The chain carries TRBV6-5 and TRBJ1-2; D perhaps matches TRBD1 (5 bases). Trimming removed 2 bases at V and 0 bases at J, with 7 bases between. Germline V gene lookup returns CDR1 MNHEY and CDR2 SVGAGI. The CDR3 has 14 residues. The chain's CDR3 is CASSYRGPNYGYTF. The CDR3, as DNA: TGTGCCAGCAGTTACAGGGGTCCTAACTATGGCTACACCTTC.

The gene calls are TRBV7-9 and TRBJ1-5, with 7 bases matching TRBD1. The CDR3 length is 17 residues. The V segment lost 2 bases and the J segment 6 bases; nucleotides outside the gene matches: 13. Germline-derived CDR1 and CDR2 are SEHNR and FQNEAQ (reference sequence). CDR3 DNA: TGTGCCAGCAGCTTATGGGACCGAAGACAGGGAGGTCAGCCCCAGCATTTT. Translated: CASSLWDRRQGGQPQHF. Complete variable domain (other parts from reference TRBV7-9 and TRBJ1-5): DTGVSQNPRHKITKRGQNVTFRCDPISEHNRLYWYRQTLGQGPEFLTYFQNEAQLEKSRLLSDRFSAERPKGSFSTLEIQRTEQGDSAMYLCASSLWDRRQGGQPQHFGDGTRLSIL.

The rearrangement uses TRBV5-1 and TRBJ1-1, with TRBD1 matching 9 bases. This CDR3 region has 15 residues. Germline CDR1 is SGHRS and CDR2 is YFSETQ. Trimming took 4 bases from V and 3 from J; bases not matched to a gene: 7. CDR3 DNA: TGCGCCAGCAGCCCGGGACAGGGATGGGACACTGAAGCTTTCTTT. It specifies CASSPGQGWDTEAFF.

CDR3 amino acids: CASSWNLAGSGEQFF. CDR3 DNA: TGTGCCAGCAGCTGGAATCTAGCGGGGTCCGGGGAGCAGTTCTTC. The rearrangement uses TRBV5-5 and TRBJ2-1; TRBD2 agrees at 9 bases. This CDR3 has 15 residues. V shed 3 bases, J shed 10 bases, and the junction held 11 bases outside the gene matches. Per germline, CDR1 SGHKS and CDR2 YYEKEE (reference sequence). The complete variable domain, with remaining parts taken from reference TRBV5-5 and TRBJ2-1, reads DAGVTQSPTHLIKTRGQQVTLRCSPISGHKSVSWYQQVLGQGPQFIFQYYEKEERGRGNFPDRFSARQFPNYSSELNVNALLLGDSALYLCASSWNLAGSGEQFFGPGTRLTVL.

This sequence joins TRBV6-5 and TRBJ1-5; 8 bases line up with TRBD1. Germline CDR1 MNHEY, CDR2 SVGAGI. The V segment lost 6 bases and the J segment 5 bases; nucleotides outside the gene matches: 6. This CDR3 has 14 amino acids. This CDR3 reads CASSRQGSYQPQHF. CDR3 in DNA: TGTGCCAGCAGCCGACAGGGGTCTTATCAGCCCCAGCATTTT.

This clone was counted a single time. The chain recombines TRBV10-2 with TRBJ1-1; 10 bases match TRBD1. The CDR3 loop spans 14 amino acids. The ends lost 5 bases at V and 6 bases at J; junction bases unmatched: 6. CDR1 WSHSY and CDR2 SAAADI come from the germline V gene. The CDR3 region has the DNA TGCGCCAGCAGTCCCGGGACAGGGGTCGCTGAAGCTTTCTTT. As protein: CASSPGTGVAEAFF.

The chain joins TRBV2 to TRBJ1-2; 7 nucleotides match TRBD1. The V and J ends lost 5 bases and 5 bases, in that order; junction bases with no gene match: 5. CDR1 and CDR2 from the germline V gene are SNHLY and FYNNEI. This CDR3 contains 13 residues. The CDR3 reads CASSPTGRYGYTF. Written as DNA, the CDR3 is TGTGCCAGCAGTCCGACAGGGCGTTATGGCTACACCTTC.

The J gene is TRBJ2-3, the V gene TRBV28; 7 nucleotides match TRBD2. Trimming removed 3 bases from V and 3 bases from J; junction bases left unmatched: 12. The CDR3 has 17 residues. Germline CDR1 reads MDHEN; CDR2 reads SYDVKM. CDR3 loop: CASSLPLGLLTTDTQYF. CDR3 bases: TGTGCCAGCAGTTTGCCCTTGGGACTACTTACAACAGATACGCAGTATTTT.

The genes are TRBV5-6 and TRBJ2-1; D not resolved. Trimming took off 2 bases at V and 7 bases at J, with 7 bases between the two ends. The CDR3 extends over 12 amino acids. Germline V gene data show CDR1 as SGHDT and CDR2 as YYEEEE. CDR3 amino acids: CASSFARNEQFF. In nucleotides, the CDR3 is TGTGCCAGCAGCTTTGCGCGGAATGAGCAGTTCTTC.

This chain joins TRBV12-3 or TRBV12-4 and TRBJ2-1, with D perhaps matching TRBD1 (5 bases). Deletions cut 9 bases from V and 9 bases from J, with 6 bases between. The CDR3 contains 9 residues. The CDR3 nucleotides are TGTGCCAGTCAGGGTGAGCAGTTCTTC. Residues: CASQGEQFF.

The V call is TRBV5-6, the J call TRBJ2-7; 9 nucleotides match TRBD1. V shed 3 bases and J 5 bases; nucleotides not matched to a gene: 9. CDR3 length: 15 residues. In germline, CDR1 is SGHDT, CDR2 YYEEEE. CDR3 sequence: CASSYTGGALDEQYF. CDR3 nucleotide sequence: TGTGCCAGCAGCTACACAGGGGGCGCTTTGGACGAGCAGTACTTC.

The chain recombines TRBV5-4 with TRBJ1-5; D uncertain. V lost 4 bases and J 3 bases, leaving 14 bases between the germline ends. This CDR3 is 15 amino acids long. Per the germline V gene, CDR1 is SGHNT and CDR2 is YYREEE (reference sequence). The CDR3 sequence: CASSASIGVNQPQHF. Written as DNA, the CDR3 is TGTGCCAGCAGCGCTTCTATCGGGGTCAATCAGCCCCAGCATTTT.

This clone was counted once. The rearrangement links TRBV14 to TRBJ2-5, with D possibly TRBD1 on 5 matching bases. The CDR3 runs to 15 residues. The V and J ends lost 0 bases and 4 bases respectively, with 12 bases between them. Germline V CDR1 and CDR2: SGHDN, FVKESK. The CDR3 DNA sequence: TGTGCCAGCAGCCAAGAAGTACGGCAGGGAGAGACCCAGTACTTC. Its protein product is CASSQEVRQGETQYF.